This T cell receptor beta chain is from a study of blood T cells in healthy people across ages. Then a second PCR, running about 6 to 11 cycles, was carried out with a sample-barcoded 5' primer and a J-beta primer mix. Using its own MiXCR run on the 5' RACE reads, TCRdb lists one record per CDR3 protein. The repertoire holds about 1.5 million distinct CDR3 sequences, with approximately 43% as singletons. Germline loops: CDR1 SEHNR, CDR2 FQNEAQ (reference sequence). The CDR3 contains 12 residues. The clonotype was recovered from a woman aged 18-30 years in good health. Input material: blood. V usage is TRBV7-9 and J usage is TRBJ2-5; D not certain. The J call may be in error: the DNA end matches TRBJ2-7 better. The CDR3 DNA reads TGTGCCAGCAGCTTATCGGTAAGCGAGCAGTACTTC. Translating gives CASSLSVSEQYF.